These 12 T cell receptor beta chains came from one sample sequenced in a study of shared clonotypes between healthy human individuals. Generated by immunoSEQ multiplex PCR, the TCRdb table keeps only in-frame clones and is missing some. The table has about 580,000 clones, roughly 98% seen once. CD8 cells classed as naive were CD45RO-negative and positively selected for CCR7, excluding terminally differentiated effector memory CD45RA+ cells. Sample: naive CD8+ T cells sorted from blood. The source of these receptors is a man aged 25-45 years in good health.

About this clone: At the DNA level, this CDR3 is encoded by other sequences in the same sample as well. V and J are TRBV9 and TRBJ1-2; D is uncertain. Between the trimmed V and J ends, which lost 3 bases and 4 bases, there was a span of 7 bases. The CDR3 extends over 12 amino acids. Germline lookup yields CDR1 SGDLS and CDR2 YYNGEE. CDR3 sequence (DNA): TGTGCCAGCAGCGCCCGGGCCTATGGCTACACCTTC. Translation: CASSARAYGYTF.

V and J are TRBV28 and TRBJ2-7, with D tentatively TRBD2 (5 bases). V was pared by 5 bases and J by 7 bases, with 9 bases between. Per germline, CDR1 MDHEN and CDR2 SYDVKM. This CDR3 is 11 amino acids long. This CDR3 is CASSPQREQYF. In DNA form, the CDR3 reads TGTGCCAGCAGTCCCCAGCGGGAGCAGTACTTC.

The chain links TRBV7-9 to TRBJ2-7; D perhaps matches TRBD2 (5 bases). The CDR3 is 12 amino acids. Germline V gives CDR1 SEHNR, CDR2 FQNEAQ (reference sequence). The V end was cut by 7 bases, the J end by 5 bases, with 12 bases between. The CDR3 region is CASTSAGDEQYF. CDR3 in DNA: TGTGCCAGCACCTCCGCCGGGGACGAGCAGTACTTC.

The CDR3 region has the DNA TGTGCCACCAGACCTGGAAGTCGCGGCAGGGTAAATGAAAAACTGTTTTTT. Translating it yields CATRPGSRGRVNEKLFF. This chain links TRBV15 with TRBJ1-4; the D gene is possibly TRBD1 (5 bases). V lost 6 bases and J 5 bases, leaving 22 bases between the germline ends. This CDR3 contains 17 residues. Germline CDR1 and CDR2: LNHNV and YYDKDF (reference sequence). The full variable domain, completed using reference TRBV15 and TRBJ1-4, is DAMVIQNPRYQVTQFGKPVTLSCSQTLNHNVMYWYQQKSSQAPKLLFHYYDKDFNNEADTPDNFQSRRPNTSFCFLDIRSPGLGDTAMYLCATRPGSRGRVNEKLFFGSGTQLSVL.

For the CDR3, the DNA is TGCGCCAGCAGTTCAGAAAACCAAGAGACCCAGTACTTC. Translating it yields CASSSENQETQYF. The J gene is TRBJ2-5, the V gene TRBV5-1; D uncertain. Trimming took off 5 bases at V and 0 bases at J, with 8 bases between the two ends. Germline V gene sequence: CDR1 SGHRS, CDR2 YFSETQ. The CDR3 contains 13 residues. Drawing the rest from reference TRBV5-1 and TRBJ2-5, the complete variable domain is KAGVTQTPRYLIKTRGQQVTLSCSPISGHRSVSWYQQTPGQGLQFLFEYFSETQRNKGNFPGRFSGRQFSNSRSEMNVSTLELGDSALYLCASSSENQETQYFGPGTRLLVL.

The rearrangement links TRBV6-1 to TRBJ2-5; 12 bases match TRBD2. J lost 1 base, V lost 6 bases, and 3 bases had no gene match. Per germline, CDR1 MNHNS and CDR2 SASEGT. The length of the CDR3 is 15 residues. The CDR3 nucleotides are TGTGCCAGCAGAAGGACTAGCGGGATCCAAGAGACCCAGTACTTC. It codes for CASRRTSGIQETQYF.

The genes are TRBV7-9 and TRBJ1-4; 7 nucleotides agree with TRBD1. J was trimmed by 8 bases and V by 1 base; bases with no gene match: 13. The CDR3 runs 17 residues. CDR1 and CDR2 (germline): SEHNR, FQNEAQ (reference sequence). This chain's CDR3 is CASSLVGDRAQGEKLFF. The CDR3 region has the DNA TGTGCCAGCAGCTTAGTGGGCGACAGGGCGCAGGGGGAAAAACTGTTTTTT.

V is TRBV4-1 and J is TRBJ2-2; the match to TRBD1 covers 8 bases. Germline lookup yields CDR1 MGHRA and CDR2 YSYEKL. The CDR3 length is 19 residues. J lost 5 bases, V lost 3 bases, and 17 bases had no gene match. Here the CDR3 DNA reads TGCGCCAGCAGCCACACCTTGGGGGTGACAGGGGTGGGGACCGGGGAGCTGTTTTTT. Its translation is CASSHTLGVTGVGTGELFF.

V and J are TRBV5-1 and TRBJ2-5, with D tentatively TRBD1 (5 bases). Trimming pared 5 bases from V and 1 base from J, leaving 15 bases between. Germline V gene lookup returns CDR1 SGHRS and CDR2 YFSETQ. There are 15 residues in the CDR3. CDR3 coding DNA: TGCGCCAGCAGGAGGACAAGCAGTGGCCAAGAGACCCAGTACTTC. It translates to CASRRTSSGQETQYF. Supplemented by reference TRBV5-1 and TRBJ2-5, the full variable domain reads KAGVTQTPRYLIKTRGQQVTLSCSPISGHRSVSWYQQTPGQGLQFLFEYFSETQRNKGNFPGRFSGRQFSNSRSEMNVSTLELGDSALYLCASRRTSSGQETQYFGPGTRLLVL.

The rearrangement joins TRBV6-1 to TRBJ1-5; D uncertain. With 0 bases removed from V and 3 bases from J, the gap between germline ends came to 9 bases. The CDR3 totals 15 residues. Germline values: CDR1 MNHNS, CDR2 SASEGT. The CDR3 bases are TGTGCCAGCAGTGAAGCGCACGGATACAATCAGCCCCAGCATTTT. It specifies CASSEAHGYNQPQHF.

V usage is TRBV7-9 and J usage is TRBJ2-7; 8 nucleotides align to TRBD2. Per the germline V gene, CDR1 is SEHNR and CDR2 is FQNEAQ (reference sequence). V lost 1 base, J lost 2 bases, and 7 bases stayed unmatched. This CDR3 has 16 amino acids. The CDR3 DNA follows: TGTGCCAGCAGCTTAGGATTTAGCGGGACGACCTACGAGCAGTACTTC. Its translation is CASSLGFSGTTYEQYF.

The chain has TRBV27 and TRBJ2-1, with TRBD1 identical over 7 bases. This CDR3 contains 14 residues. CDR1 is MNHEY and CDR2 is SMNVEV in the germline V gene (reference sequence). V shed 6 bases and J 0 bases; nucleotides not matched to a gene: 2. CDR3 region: CASRTGSSYNEQFF. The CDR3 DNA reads TGTGCCAGCAGGACAGGGAGCTCCTACAATGAGCAGTTCTTC.